The 22 T cell receptor beta chains below were found in one sample sequenced in a study of cytomegalovirus exposure and HLA in healthy donors. The PCR ran on 60 Vbeta and 13 Jbeta primers. Measured with immunoSEQ multiplex PCR; TCRdb has only the in-frame clones, and not every one. The sample holds 150,000 to 200,000 clones; approximately 62% are singletons and the top ten take approximately 1.5%. Source material: PBMCs. These receptors came from a man aged 50 or older in good health and CMV-seronegative.

This clone has a handful of counts. The V call is TRBV2, the J call TRBJ1-2; D may be TRBD1 (5 bases). The CDR3 covers 14 residues. The germline V gene encodes CDR1 SNHLY and CDR2 FYNNEI. V was cut by 11 bases and J by 0 bases, with 16 bases left in between. CDR3 coding DNA: TGTGCCGGGGGAGGGGTTCAAGCTAACTATGGCTACACCTTC. Encoded protein: CAGGGVQANYGYTF.

The CDR3 nucleotides are TGTGCCAGCAGCAACCTAGCGGGGGTAGGAGAGACCCAGTACTTC. Translating gives CASSNLAGVGETQYF. The rearrangement joins TRBV6-4 to TRBJ2-5; the match to TRBD2 covers 10 bases. Germline V gives CDR1 MRHNA, CDR2 SNTAGT. The length of the CDR3 is 15 residues. V was clipped by 6 bases and J by 4 bases; unmatched bases: 8.

The chain carries TRBV28 and TRBJ1-4, with TRBD1 as a possible D gene (5 bases). Trimming shortened V by 4 bases and J by 8 bases, and 11 bases separated the two germline ends. CDR1 is MDHEN and CDR2 is SYDVKM in the germline V gene. CDR3 length equals 13 residues. The DNA of the CDR3 is TGTGCCAGCAGTTCGGGACTACGAGAAAAACTGTTTTTT. It translates to CASSSGLREKLFF.

The V gene is TRBV6-5, the J gene TRBJ1-2; no firm D call. The germline CDR1 and CDR2 sequences are MNHEY and SVGAGI. The length of the CDR3 is 13 residues. V was shortened by 0 bases and J by 8 bases, with 10 bases between the two germline ends. The CDR3 sequence: CASSYSTSRGYTF. The CDR3 DNA follows: TGTGCCAGCAGTTACTCGACTTCGAGGGGCTACACCTTC.

The chain employs TRBV6-5 and TRBJ1-2, with 7 bases matching TRBD1. The germline gives CDR1 MNHEY, CDR2 SVGAGI. The CDR3 is 13 amino acids. The trim removed 6 bases at V and 2 bases at J, leaving 3 bases unmatched. The CDR3 nucleotides are TGTGCCAGCAGCCAGGGACAGAACTATGGCTACACCTTC. Amino acids: CASSQGQNYGYTF.

This clone is a singleton in its sample. The rearrangement joins TRBV5-6 to TRBJ1-5; D may be TRBD1 (5 bases). CDR1 and CDR2 from the germline V gene are SGHDT and YYEEEE. V dropped 3 bases and J dropped 7 bases, with 8 bases sitting between them. The CDR3 runs 12 residues. The CDR3 sequence: CASSSYRQPQHF. The CDR3 nucleotides are TGTGCCAGCAGCTCCTACAGGCAGCCCCAGCATTTT.

The J gene is TRBJ1-2, the V gene TRBV9, with D perhaps TRBD1 (6 bases). The CDR3 spans 14 residues. Trimming removed 4 bases at V and 8 bases at J, with 18 bases between. Germline CDR1 reads SGDLS; CDR2 reads YYNGEE. The CDR3 bases are TGTGCCAGCAGCCCGGACAGCGTCACAGACGGCTACACCTTC. This translates into CASSPDSVTDGYTF.

This clone was observed a few times. This rearrangement joins TRBV5-1 to TRBJ2-2; TRBD1 aligns across 10 bases. Germline V gives CDR1 SGHRS, CDR2 YFSETQ. The CDR3 is 15 amino acids. The trim removed 5 bases at V and 5 bases at J, leaving 6 bases unmatched. CDR3 sequence (DNA): TGCGCCAGCAGAACCGGGACAGGGGAGACCGGGGAGCTGTTTTTT. Translating it yields CASRTGTGETGELFF.

This clone was recorded a few times. This sequence joins TRBV6-6 and TRBJ1-1, with 10 bases identical to TRBD1. After removal of 6 bases from V and 5 bases from J, the junction contained 6 bases not matched to a gene. The CDR3 is 14 residues long. Germline CDR1 reads MNHNY; CDR2 reads SVGAGI (reference sequence). The CDR3 sequence: CASSLGQGRTEAFF. In DNA, the CDR3 is TGTGCCAGCAGCTTGGGACAGGGGAGGACTGAAGCTTTCTTT.

A few counts support this clone. The V call is TRBV27, the J call TRBJ2-7; D might be TRBD2 (5 bases). The CDR3 length is 14 residues. Trimming removed 2 bases from V and 7 bases from J, with 15 bases in between. The germline gives CDR1 MNHEY, CDR2 SMNVEV (reference sequence). CDR3 residues: CASSLRNGVEEQYF. CDR3 bases: TGTGCCAGCAGTTTACGTAACGGGGTTGAGGAGCAGTACTTC.

CDR3 amino acids: CASSISQGVGNYGYTF. In DNA, the CDR3 is TGTGCCAGTAGTATATCCCAAGGGGTAGGGAACTATGGCTACACCTTC. This chain connects TRBV19 to TRBJ1-2, with TRBD1 as a possible D gene (5 bases). The CDR3 is 16 amino acids. The ends were cut back, 2 bases at V and 2 bases at J, with 15 bases in the middle. Germline V gene lookup returns CDR1 LNHDA and CDR2 SQIVND (reference sequence).

In this sample, this clone turned up a few times. The chain couples TRBV27 to TRBJ1-4, with 8 bases identical to TRBD1. CDR3 length equals 14 residues. With 7 bases clipped from V and 7 bases from J, the junction kept 8 bases outside the gene matches. Per the germline V gene, CDR1 is MNHEY and CDR2 is SMNVEV (reference sequence). The CDR3 region is CASTSTGEGEKLFF. CDR3 DNA: TGTGCCAGCACCTCGACAGGGGAGGGTGAAAAACTGTTTTTT.

CDR3: CASTSRRASTNEKLFF. CDR3 DNA sequence: TGTGCCAGCACCTCCAGGAGGGCATCAACTAATGAAAAACTGTTTTTT. This sequence joins TRBV28 and TRBJ1-4; D is ambiguous. V dropped 7 bases and J dropped 0 bases, with 15 bases sitting between them. The CDR3 runs 16 residues. Germline V gene data show CDR1 as MDHEN and CDR2 as SYDVKM.

The chain couples TRBV2 to TRBJ1-1; D is ambiguous. The germline V gene has CDR1 SNHLY and CDR2 FYNNEI. CDR3 size: 13 residues. Trimming cost V 7 bases and J 3 bases, with 12 bases left between them. This chain's CDR3 is CASKAQVDTEAFF. The CDR3 region has the DNA TGTGCCAGCAAGGCCCAGGTGGACACTGAAGCTTTCTTT.

There are a few counts of this clone. The chain is built from TRBV10-3 and TRBJ1-5; 7 bases map to TRBD1. V was pared by 0 bases and J by 0 bases, with 11 bases of the junction left unmatched. The CDR3 is 19 amino acids. CDR1 and CDR2 (germline): ENHRY, SYGVKD. Here the CDR3 DNA reads TGTGCCATCAGTGAGTCACTCGGACAGGCCCACGTTAGCAATCAGCCCCAGCATTTT. It specifies CAISESLGQAHVSNQPQHF.

The gene calls are TRBV9 and TRBJ2-1; D possibly corresponds to TRBD1 (6 bases). The CDR3 length is 15 residues. Germline-derived CDR1 and CDR2 are SGDLS and YYNGEE. V was shortened by 0 bases and J by 2 bases, with 9 bases between the two germline ends. The CDR3 here is CASSVGTGTYNEQFF. The CDR3, as DNA: TGTGCCAGCAGCGTAGGTACAGGGACCTACAATGAGCAGTTCTTC. Full variable domain (rest looked up from reference TRBV9 and TRBJ2-1): DSGVTQTPKHLITATGQRVTLRCSPRSGDLSVYWYQQSLDQGLQFLIQYYNGEERAKGNILERFSAQQFPDLHSELNLSSLELGDSALYFCASSVGTGTYNEQFFGPGTRLTVL.

This chain connects TRBV7-9 to TRBJ1-1; D possibly corresponds to TRBD1 (5 bases). Germline CDR1 is SEHNR and CDR2 is FQNEAQ (reference sequence). The V and J ends lost 3 bases and 2 bases respectively, with 13 bases between them. This CDR3 region has 15 residues. The DNA for the CDR3 is TGTGCCAGCAGCTTCGCACAGGCGGCCAACACTGAAGCTTTCTTT. Protein: CASSFAQAANTEAFF.

The rearrangement uses TRBV14 and TRBJ1-5; perhaps TRBD1 as D (5 bases). The CDR3 spans 13 residues. Germline CDR1 SGHDN, CDR2 FVKESK. The germline V and J ends were trimmed by 10 bases and 7 bases, with 17 bases remaining between them. For the CDR3, the DNA is TGTGCCACCAAAGGCAGGGCCGGGCAGCCCCAGCATTTT. It translates to CATKGRAGQPQHF.

J is TRBJ2-7 and V is TRBV7-2; D may be TRBD1 (7 bases). Germline CDR1 and CDR2: SGHTA and FQGNSA. The CDR3 runs to 16 residues. V lost 2 bases and J lost 5, with 19 bases in between. The CDR3 nucleotides are TGTGCCAGCAGCTTAATTTTAGGAGGGGGCAGGGACGAGCAGTACTTC. Protein sequence: CASSLILGGGRDEQYF.

This clone turned up a few times. This rearrangement joins TRBV6-5 to TRBJ1-3; 9 positions agree with TRBD1. V lost 6 bases and J lost 3; bases outside the gene matches: 6. The CDR3 sequence is 15 residues long. In germline, CDR1 is MNHEY, CDR2 SVGAGI. CDR3 loop: CASRINRGLGNTIYF. The CDR3 DNA is TGTGCCAGCAGAATTAACAGGGGGCTTGGAAACACCATATATTTT.

This clone was counted only a few times. The chain joins TRBV18 to TRBJ1-1; D call uncertain. The CDR3 has 13 residues. V gave up 4 bases and J gave up 3 bases, with 9 bases separating them. Looked up from germline, CDR1 is KGHSH and CDR2 is LQKENI. The CDR3 here is CASSHSQDTEAFF. CDR3 coding DNA: TGTGCCAGCTCACATTCACAAGACACTGAAGCTTTCTTT.

This chain connects TRBV19 to TRBJ1-1, with D perhaps TRBD1 (6 bases). Germline assignment: CDR1 LNHDA and CDR2 SQIVND (reference sequence). V dropped 7 bases and J dropped 1 base, with 16 bases sitting between them. The CDR3 is made up of 15 amino acids. This CDR3 is CASTGDMGRNTEAFF. CDR3 nucleotides: TGTGCCAGTACTGGGGACATGGGGCGGAACACTGAAGCTTTCTTT.